These 9 T cell receptor beta chains came from one sample sequenced in a study of cytomegalovirus exposure and HLA in healthy donors. The PCR was carried out with 60 Vbeta primers and 13 Jbeta primers. Sequencing was performed with immunoSEQ multiplex PCR; in TCRdb, only in-frame clones are kept and a portion is missing. The sample has around 140,000 clones, over 75% seen once. Sequenced sample: PBMCs. These receptors originate from a male donor in good health and CMV-seropositive.

The chain is built from TRBV28 and TRBJ2-3; D is perhaps TRBD1 (6 bases). CDR1 MDHEN and CDR2 SYDVKM come from the germline V gene. Trimming left V 5 bases short and J 8 bases short, with 14 bases between. The CDR3 consists of 13 residues. This CDR3 is CASSPQGPGTQYF. The CDR3 region has the DNA TGTGCCAGCAGTCCCCAGGGGCCCGGTACGCAGTATTTT.

The V call is TRBV5-6, the J call TRBJ2-3, with 12 bases that match TRBD2. Germline V CDR1 and CDR2: SGHDT, YYEEEE. The V gene end was trimmed by 5 bases and the J gene end by 4 bases; junction bases not matched to a gene: 8. CDR3 length equals 16 residues. In DNA, the CDR3 is TGTGCCAGCAGTTCCCTAGCGGGAGGGTCCGCAGATACGCAGTATTTT. Translation gives CASSSLAGGSADTQYF.

In this sample, this clone turned up a few times. V is TRBV6-1 and J is TRBJ2-3; 7 nucleotides match TRBD2. Germline V gene data show CDR1 as MNHNS and CDR2 as SASEGT. Losses at the gene ends were 6 bases for V and 2 bases for J; bases not matched to a gene: 8. The CDR3 runs to 15 residues. The CDR3 DNA follows: TGTGCCAGCAGCGCCTCGACTAGCCCCACAGATACGCAGTATTTT. Residues: CASSASTSPTDTQYF.

The chain combines TRBV2 with TRBJ2-5; 9 nucleotides align to TRBD1. Trimming at V came to 7 bases and at J to 5 bases, leaving 14 bases not matched to a gene. There are 16 residues in the CDR3. Looked up from germline, CDR1 is SNHLY and CDR2 is FYNNEI. CDR3 residues: CASIGTGGPMEETQYF. The CDR3 nucleotides read TGTGCCAGCATCGGAACAGGGGGCCCGATGGAGGAGACCCAGTACTTC.

This rearrangement joins TRBV7-5 to TRBJ2-1; the table calls TRBD2, which could not be checked here. TRBV7-5 is reported as a pseudogene. This CDR3 spans 12 amino acids. The CDR3 DNA sequence: TGTGCCAGAAGCTTTTGGAGGCATGAGCAGTTCTTC. It codes for CARSFWRHEQFF.

The V and J genes are TRBV27 and TRBJ2-3; TRBD2 matches at 7 bases. CDR1 and CDR2 from the germline V gene are MNHEY and SMNVEV (reference sequence). Trimming cost V 1 base and J 3 bases; bases outside gene matches: 4. The CDR3 runs to 15 residues. Written as DNA, the CDR3 is TGTGCCAGCAGTTTATACGGCGGGGGAACAGATACGCAGTATTTT. Residues: CASSLYGGGTDTQYF.

The rearrangement joins TRBV2 to TRBJ2-2; D possibly corresponds to TRBD1 (6 bases). From germline, CDR1 is SNHLY and CDR2 FYNNEI. Trimming shortened V by 8 bases and J by 6 bases, and 16 bases separated the two germline ends. The CDR3 extends over 14 amino acids. In DNA, the CDR3 is TGTGCCAGCGGCGGTACAGGGCTGGCCGGGGAGCTGTTTTTT. This codes for CASGGTGLAGELFF.

The rearrangement uses TRBV2 and TRBJ2-7; D perhaps matches TRBD1 (6 bases). Deletions cut 1 base from V and 6 bases from J, with 10 bases between. The CDR3 has 13 amino acids. Germline V CDR1 and CDR2: SNHLY, FYNNEI. The CDR3 region is CASSEEQGSEQYF. CDR3 DNA sequence: TGTGCCAGCAGTGAAGAACAGGGTTCCGAGCAGTACTTC.

The CDR3 DNA reads TGTGCCAGCAGTTCCCAGGGAGGACGTAATGAAAAACTGTTTTTT. Translation gives CASSSQGGRNEKLFF. The chain is built from TRBV28 and TRBJ1-4, with D tentatively TRBD1 (5 bases). The CDR3 spans 15 residues. CDR1 and CDR2 (germline): MDHEN, SYDVKM. V dropped 4 bases and J dropped 4 bases, with 13 bases sitting between them.